Given below is one T cell receptor beta chain in context. As yet, its antigen is unknown. V was shortened by 7 bases and J by 3 bases, with 16 bases between the two germline ends. The CDR3 is made up of 13 amino acids. Germline CDR1 DFQATT, CDR2 SNEGSKA (reference sequence). Each CDR3 protein gets one entry after TCRdb re-called the 5' RACE reads with MiXCR. The table lists 1.5 million to 2 million distinct CDR3 sequences, around 29% of them singletons. The data derive from a study of identical twins. Study results and limitations: Conclusions were drawn cross-sectionally by statistical analysis, without following the same donors. Because invariant MAIT and iNKT cells could be present, zero-insertion analyses could be partly confounded. Twin-shared out-of-frame alpha sequences were enriched for low generation probability.

This sequence joins TRBV20-1 and TRBJ2-7; D is unclear. The TCR was taken from a newborn girl in good health. Sequencing used cord blood. The CDR3 is CSVVRFSRYEQYF. CDR3 DNA: TGCAGTGTCGTACGATTTTCACGCTACGAGCAGTACTTC.